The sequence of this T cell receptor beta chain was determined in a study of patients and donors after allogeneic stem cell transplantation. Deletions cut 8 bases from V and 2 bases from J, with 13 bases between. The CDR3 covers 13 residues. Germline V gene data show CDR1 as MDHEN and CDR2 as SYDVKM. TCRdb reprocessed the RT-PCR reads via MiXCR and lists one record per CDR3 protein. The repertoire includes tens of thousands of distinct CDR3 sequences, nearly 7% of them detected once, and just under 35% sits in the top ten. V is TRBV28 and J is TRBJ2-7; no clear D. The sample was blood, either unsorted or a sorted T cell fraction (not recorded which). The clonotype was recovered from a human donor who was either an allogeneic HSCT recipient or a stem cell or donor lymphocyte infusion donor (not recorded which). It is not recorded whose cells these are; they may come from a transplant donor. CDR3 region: CASYRLDPYEQYF. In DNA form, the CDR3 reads TGTGCCAGCTACCGCCTCGACCCCTACGAGCAGTACTTC.